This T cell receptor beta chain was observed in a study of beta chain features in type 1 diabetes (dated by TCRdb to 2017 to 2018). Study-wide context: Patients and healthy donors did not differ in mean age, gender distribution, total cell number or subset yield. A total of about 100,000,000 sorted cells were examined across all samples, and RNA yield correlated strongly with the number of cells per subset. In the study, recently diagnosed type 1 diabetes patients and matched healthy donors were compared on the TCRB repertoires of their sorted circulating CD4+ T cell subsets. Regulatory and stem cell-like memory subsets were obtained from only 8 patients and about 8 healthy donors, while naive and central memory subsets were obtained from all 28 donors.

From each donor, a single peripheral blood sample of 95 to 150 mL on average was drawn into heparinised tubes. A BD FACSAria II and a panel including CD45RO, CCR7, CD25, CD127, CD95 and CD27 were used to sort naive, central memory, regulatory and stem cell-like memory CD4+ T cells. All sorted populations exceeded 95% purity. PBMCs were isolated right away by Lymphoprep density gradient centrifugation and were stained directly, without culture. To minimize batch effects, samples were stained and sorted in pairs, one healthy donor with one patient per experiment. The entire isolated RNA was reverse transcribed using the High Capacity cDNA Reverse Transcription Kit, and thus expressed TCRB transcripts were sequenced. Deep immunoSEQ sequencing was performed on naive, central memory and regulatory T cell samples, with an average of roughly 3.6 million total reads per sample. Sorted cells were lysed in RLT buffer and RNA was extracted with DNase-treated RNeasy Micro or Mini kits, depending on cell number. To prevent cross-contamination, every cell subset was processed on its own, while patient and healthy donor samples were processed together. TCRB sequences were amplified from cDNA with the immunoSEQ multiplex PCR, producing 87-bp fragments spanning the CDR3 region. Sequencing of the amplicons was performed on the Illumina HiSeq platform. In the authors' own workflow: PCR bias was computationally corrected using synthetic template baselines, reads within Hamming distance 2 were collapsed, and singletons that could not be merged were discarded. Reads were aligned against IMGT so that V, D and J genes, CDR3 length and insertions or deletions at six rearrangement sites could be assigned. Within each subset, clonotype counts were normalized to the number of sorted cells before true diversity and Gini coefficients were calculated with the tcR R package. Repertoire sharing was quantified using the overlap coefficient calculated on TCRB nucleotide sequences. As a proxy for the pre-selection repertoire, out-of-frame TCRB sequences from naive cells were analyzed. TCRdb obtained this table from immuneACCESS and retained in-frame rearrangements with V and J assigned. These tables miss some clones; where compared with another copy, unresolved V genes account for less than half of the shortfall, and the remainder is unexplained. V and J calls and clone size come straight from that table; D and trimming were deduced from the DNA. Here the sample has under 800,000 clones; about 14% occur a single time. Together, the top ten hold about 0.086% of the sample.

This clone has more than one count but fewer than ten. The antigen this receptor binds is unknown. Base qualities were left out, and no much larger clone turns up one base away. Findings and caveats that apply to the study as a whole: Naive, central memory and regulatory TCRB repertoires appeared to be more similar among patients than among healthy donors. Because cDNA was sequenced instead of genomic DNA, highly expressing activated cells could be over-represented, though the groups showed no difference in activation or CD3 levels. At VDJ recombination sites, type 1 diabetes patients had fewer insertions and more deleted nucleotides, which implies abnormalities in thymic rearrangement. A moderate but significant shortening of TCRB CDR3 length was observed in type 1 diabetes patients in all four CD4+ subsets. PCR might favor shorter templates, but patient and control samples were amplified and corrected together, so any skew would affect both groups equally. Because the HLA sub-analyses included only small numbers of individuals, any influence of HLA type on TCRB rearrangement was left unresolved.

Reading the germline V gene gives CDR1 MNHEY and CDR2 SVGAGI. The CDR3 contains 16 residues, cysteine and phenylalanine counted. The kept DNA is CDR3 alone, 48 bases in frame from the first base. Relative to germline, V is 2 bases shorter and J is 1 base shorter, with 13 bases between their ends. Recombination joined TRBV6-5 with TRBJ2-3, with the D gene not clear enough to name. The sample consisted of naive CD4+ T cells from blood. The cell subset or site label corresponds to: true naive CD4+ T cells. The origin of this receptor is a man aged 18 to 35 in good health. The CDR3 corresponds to CASSYGSHRGTDTQYF. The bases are TGTGCCAGCAGTTACGGGTCACATCGGGGCACAGATACGCAGTATTTT.